Each of the 31 T cell receptor beta chains below was sequenced from the same sample in a study of T cells in women clearing cervical HPV infection (dated by TCRdb to 2016 to 2018). Libraries came from the immunoSEQ multiplex PCR assay. TCRdb re-hosts the immuneACCESS table, in-frame sequences only. Its copies lack some clones; in the studies checked, an unresolved V gene accounts for under half of them, and the cause for the rest is not known. This sample's table contains about 27,000 clones. The ten largest make up around 21% of the sample. Source material: blood buffy coat. Source of these receptors: a woman between 18 and 70 years old with a cervical HPV16 infection that either progressed to CIN3+ or cleared (not recorded which).

Regarding this clone: The sequenced fragment ends 3 residues before the CDR3 boundary, so the rest is inferred from the germline J gene. J is TRBJ1-2 and V is TRBV19; 7 bases agree with TRBD1. CDR1 is LNHDA and CDR2 is SQIVND in the germline V gene (reference sequence). Trimming took 5 bases from V and 2 from J; bases not matched to a gene: 14. The CDR3 spans 17 residues. The CDR3 bases that were read are TGTGCCAGTAGTCCCCAGGGGGGTCCCCAAAGGAACTATGGC. This codes for CASSPQGGPQRNYG. The CDR3 in full is CASSPQGGPQRNYGYTF.

CDR3: CASSLERFSRAFF. The CDR3 bases that were read are TGTGCCAGCAGCTTGGAGAGATTCTCGCGA. The V and J genes are TRBV5-8 and TRBJ1-1; no clear D gene. The read comes to an end 3 residues before the CDR3 does, leaving the germline J gene to fill in the end. The CDR3 consists of 13 residues. Per the germline V gene, CDR1 is SGHTS and CDR2 is YDEGEE.

Comment on this clone: The CDR3 extends 3 residues past the end of the read, so its final part is completed from the germline J gene. The chain employs TRBV19 and TRBJ2-2; D gene ambiguous. CDR1 and CDR2 from the germline V gene are LNHDA and SQIVND (reference sequence). The V end was cut by 7 bases, the J end by 6 bases, with 9 bases between. The CDR3 totals 12 residues. CDR3 region: CASNYAPGELFF. Incomplete CDR3 DNA: TGTGCCAGTAACTACGCCCCCGGGGAG.

A word on this clone: The read halts 3 residues ahead of the CDR3 end, with the missing end drawn from the germline J gene. The J gene is TRBJ2-1, the V gene TRBV12-3 or TRBV12-4; 10 positions match TRBD2. CDR3 size: 17 residues. Losses at the gene ends were 0 bases for V and 4 bases for J; bases not matched to a gene: 6. The sequenced CDR3 bases are TGTGCCAGCAGTTTAGCGCCCTTAGCGGGAGGATACAATGAG. It translates to CASSLAPLAGGYNE. The whole CDR3 protein is CASSLAPLAGGYNEQFF.

In regard to this clone: The read is 3 residues too short to cover the CDR3 end, so that end is filled in from the germline J gene. This sequence joins TRBV19 and TRBJ1-4; TRBD1 matches at 10 bases. Germline CDR1 and CDR2: LNHDA and SQIVND (reference sequence). The CDR3 totals 18 residues. The CDR3 DNA, read in part, is TGTGCCAGTAGCCCCGGGACAGGGGCAACGCAACAGAATTCACCA. Protein: CASSPGTGATQQNSP. The entire CDR3 protein reads CASSPGTGATQQNSPLFF.

With regard to this clone: From the germline J gene comes the end of the CDR3, since the read stops 3 residues before it. The chain combines TRBV18 with TRBJ2-3; 9 bases align to TRBD2. CDR1 and CDR2 (germline): KGHSH, LQKENI. The CDR3 sequence is 19 residues long. CDR3 residues: CASSPIGVLAGAPQETQYF. Incomplete CDR3 DNA: TGTGCCAGCTCACCCATCGGAGTGTTAGCGGGAGCCCCTCAAGAGACG.

CDR3 DNA (partial): TGCGCCAGCAGTGATGGTCTAGCGGGAGGAGATGAG. Its protein product is CASSDGLAGGDE. From start to end, the CDR3 is CASSDGLAGGDEQFF. The chain recombines TRBV10-1 with TRBJ2-1, with 11 bases fitting TRBD2. The DNA ends 3 residues before the CDR3 does, and the rest of the CDR3 is filled in from the germline J gene. From germline, CDR1 is WNHNN and CDR2 SYGVQD (reference sequence). With V trimmed by 3 bases and J by 8 bases, 6 bases remained unmatched. The CDR3 totals 15 residues.

Details on this clone: The sequence runs out 3 residues before the end of the CDR3; the remainder is reconstructed from the germline J gene. The chain joins TRBV5-6 to TRBJ2-2; D is possibly TRBD1 (5 bases). V was cut by 3 bases and J by 5 bases, with 5 bases left in between. CDR1 SGHDT and CDR2 YYEEEE come from the germline V gene. The CDR3 extends over 12 amino acids. The CDR3 loop reads CASSWTTGELFF. Partial CDR3 DNA: TGTGCCAGCAGCTGGACAACCGGGGAG.

The CDR3 here is CASSINNDYTF. The sequenced part of the CDR3 DNA is TGTGCCAGTAGCATAAACAATGAC. The gene calls are TRBV19 and TRBJ1-2; D is unclear. The read stops 3 residues short of the end of the CDR3; the missing end is completed from the germline J gene. This CDR3 is 11 amino acids long. Germline loops: CDR1 LNHDA, CDR2 SQIVND (reference sequence).

With respect to this clone: Read data end 3 residues before the CDR3 end; the end is taken from the germline J gene. V gene TRBV2 combines with J gene TRBJ2-7; 7 bases line up with TRBD1. The CDR3 is made up of 16 amino acids. Germline CDR1 and CDR2: SNHLY and FYNNEI. With V trimmed by 6 bases and J by 2 bases, 13 bases remained unmatched. The sequenced CDR3 bases are TGTGCCAGCAGGAGGTTACCAAGACAGGGCCCCTACGAG. Translating it yields CASRRLPRQGPYE. The entire CDR3 protein is CASRRLPRQGPYEQYF.

As to this clone: The CDR3 goes on 3 residues after the read ends, and that part is filled in from the germline J gene. This rearrangement joins TRBV7-2 to TRBJ2-7; the D is unclear. The V end lost 1 base, the J end lost 3 bases, and 13 bases lay between the germline ends. The CDR3 spans 15 residues. Per germline, CDR1 SGHTA and CDR2 FQGNSA. The sequenced CDR3 bases are TGTGCCAGCAGCTTAGTTATGAGTACTTTCTACGAG. It encodes CASSLVMSTFYE. The whole CDR3 sequence reads CASSLVMSTFYEQYF.

On this clone itself: The read ends 3 residues early relative to the CDR3; the germline J gene fills the gap. The gene calls are TRBV29-1 and TRBJ1-1, with D possibly matching TRBD1 (6 bases). Germline CDR1 reads SQVTM; CDR2 reads ANQGSEA. The CDR3 has 12 amino acids. The V end was cut by 5 bases, the J end by 5 bases, with 12 bases between. CDR3: CSVSIGGTEAFF. CDR3 DNA, as far as it was read: TGCAGCGTTTCTATAGGGGGTACTGAA.

About this clone: The read gets to within 3 residues of the CDR3 end, and the germline J gene fills in the rest. The chain uses TRBV13 and TRBJ2-2; 9 nucleotides agree with TRBD1. Germline V gives CDR1 PRHDT, CDR2 FYEKMQ (reference sequence). The V gene end was trimmed by 5 bases and the J gene end by 6 bases; junction bases not matched to a gene: 7. The CDR3 contains 15 residues. The sequenced part of the CDR3 DNA is TGTGCCAGCAGCATACAGGGGGCGGAATCCGGGGAG. It translates to CASSIQGAESGE. The whole CDR3 reads CASSIQGAESGELFF. Filled out from reference TRBV13 and TRBJ2-2, the complete variable domain reads AAGVIQSPRHLIKEKRETATLKCYPIPRHDTVYWYQQGPGQDPQFLISFYEKMQSDKGSIPDRFSAQQFSDYHSELNMSSLELGDSALYFCASSIQGAESGELFFGEGSRLTVL.

Points on this clone: The read gets to within 3 residues of the CDR3 end, and the germline J gene fills in the rest. The rearrangement links TRBV30 to TRBJ2-7, with 9 bases that match TRBD1. V was clipped by 2 bases and J by 2 bases; unmatched bases: 10. Germline V gene data show CDR1 as GTSNPN and CDR2 as SVGIG (reference sequence). The CDR3 runs to 16 residues. CDR3 DNA (partial): TGTGCCTGGAGTCGTATAGGGACAGGGAGGACCTACGAG. It translates to CAWSRIGTGRTYE. The entire CDR3 protein is CAWSRIGTGRTYEQYF.

To note about this clone: The sequenced fragment ends 3 residues before the CDR3 boundary, so the rest is inferred from the germline J gene. This chain uses TRBV13 with TRBJ2-4; 8 nucleotides agree with TRBD2. J gave up 1 base and V 7 bases, and 6 bases lay outside the gene matches. CDR1 and CDR2 from the germline V gene are PRHDT and FYEKMQ (reference sequence). The CDR3 is made up of 15 amino acids. CDR3 sequence: CASTVAGWAKNIQYF. Partial CDR3 DNA: TGTGCCAGCACTGTAGCGGGGTGGGCCAAAAACATT.

As to this clone: The missing CDR3 end, 3 residues past where the read stops, is filled in from the germline J gene. V is TRBV10-3 and J is TRBJ2-1, with D tentatively TRBD1 (5 bases). The CDR3 runs 17 residues. The germline CDR1 and CDR2 sequences are ENHRY and SYGVKD. V lost 2 bases and J lost 7, with 21 bases in between. The part of the CDR3 DNA that was read is TGTGCCATCAGTGAGACGTTGCCAGGGTCATCAGGAAATGAG. Amino acid sequence: CAISETLPGSSGNE. The CDR3 reads in full as CAISETLPGSSGNEQFF.

With regard to this clone: The read ends 3 residues before the CDR3 terminus; that terminus is restored from the germline J gene. The chain employs TRBV4-1 and TRBJ2-7; TRBD1 agrees at 12 bases. Germline loops: CDR1 MGHRA, CDR2 YSYEKL. V shed 4 bases, J shed 5 bases, and the junction held 9 bases outside the gene matches. The CDR3 has 16 residues. CDR3 residues: CASSRTGTGGENEQYF. The sequenced part of the CDR3 DNA is TGCGCCAGCAGCCGCACCGGGACAGGGGGCGAAAACGAG.

Concerning this clone itself: The read halts 3 residues ahead of the CDR3 end, with the missing end drawn from the germline J gene. The J gene is TRBJ2-7, the V gene TRBV29-1, with TRBD1 matching 11 bases. With V trimmed by 3 bases and J by 5 bases, 15 bases remained unmatched. The CDR3 runs to 17 residues. The V gene's germline CDR1 is SQVTM and CDR2 ANQGSEA. CDR3 bases read: TGCAGCGTTGATGGGCTCCGGACAGGGGGCTCTCAGGACGAG. Encoded protein: CSVDGLRTGGSQDE. The CDR3, in full, reads CSVDGLRTGGSQDEQYF.

For this clone: The read terminates 3 residues ahead of where the CDR3 ends, so the germline J gene completes it. The V call is TRBV30, the J call TRBJ2-2; D is undetermined. CDR3 length equals 12 residues. Germline CDR1 is GTSNPN and CDR2 is SVGIG (reference sequence). CDR3 bases read: TGTGCCTGCCCTGCAACTAATGAAAAG. Amino acids: CACPATNEK. The entire CDR3 protein is CACPATNEKLFF.

A note on this clone: The observed sequence ends 3 residues before the CDR3 terminus, with the missing tail filled in from the germline J gene. The chain combines TRBV20-1 with TRBJ2-4; D unresolved. Germline CDR1 and CDR2: DFQATT and SNEGSKA (reference sequence). The CDR3 spans 11 residues. The germline V and J ends were trimmed by 3 bases and 5 bases, with 5 bases remaining between them. The covered CDR3 bases are TGCAGTGCTAGCTCCGAAAACATT. It specifies CSASSENI. The full CDR3 protein reads CSASSENIQYF.

Remarks on this clone: The DNA ends 3 residues before the CDR3 does, and the rest of the CDR3 is filled in from the germline J gene. This chain joins TRBV2 and TRBJ1-2; D is ambiguous. The CDR3 contains 13 residues. Germline CDR1 and CDR2: SNHLY and FYNNEI. The CDR3 loop reads CASSIMAGYDYTF. The covered CDR3 bases are TGTGCCAGCAGTATCATGGCGGGGTACGAC.

As regards this clone: The read gets to within 3 residues of the CDR3 end, and the germline J gene fills in the rest. The V call is TRBV5-4, the J call TRBJ1-2; tentative D call: TRBD1 (6 bases). CDR3 length: 12 amino acids. CDR1 and CDR2 from the germline V gene are SGHNT and YYREEE (reference sequence). Trimming left V 2 bases short and J 5 bases short, with 7 bases between. Incomplete CDR3 DNA: TGTGCCAGCAGCTTAGGACAGTATGGC. Its protein is CASSLGQYG. The complete CDR3 sequence is CASSLGQYGYTF.

The DNA read from the CDR3 is TGCAGTGCCTCAGGACTAGCGGACACCGGGGAG. Amino acid sequence: CSASGLADTGE. In full, the CDR3 reads CSASGLADTGELFF. V is TRBV20-1 and J is TRBJ2-2; the match to TRBD2 covers 10 bases. The CDR3 end lies 3 residues beyond the end of the read and is filled in from the germline J gene. J lost 3 bases, V lost 6 bases, and 4 bases had no gene match. The CDR3 runs 14 residues. In germline, CDR1 is DFQATT, CDR2 SNEGSKA (reference sequence).

Comments on this clone: The CDR3 end lies 3 residues beyond the end of the read and is filled in from the germline J gene. The chain combines TRBV19 with TRBJ2-3; 7 bases map to TRBD2. The germline gives CDR1 LNHDA, CDR2 SQIVND (reference sequence). The CDR3 is 15 residues long. CDR3 DNA (partial): TGTGCCATCTCACGCGGGAGTGGCGTACATCAGCCG. This encodes CAISRGSGVHQP. The full CDR3 sequence reads CAISRGSGVHQPQYF.

Details on this clone: The CDR3 end falls 3 residues outside the read, so it is completed with the germline J gene. V and J are TRBV5-1 and TRBJ2-1; 14 nucleotides match TRBD2. This CDR3 spans 17 amino acids. Germline V CDR1 and CDR2: SGHRS, YFSETQ. The trim removed 4 bases at V and 6 bases at J, leaving 9 bases unmatched. The CDR3 protein is CASSRGLAGVVGNEQFF. The sequenced part of the CDR3 DNA is TGCGCCAGCAGCAGGGGACTAGCGGGAGTGGTGGGCAATGAG.

Details on this clone: The CDR3 end is not reached by the read, which stops 3 residues before it; the germline J gene fills it in. The chain combines TRBV11-3 with TRBJ2-3, with 10 bases aligning to TRBD1. Germline V CDR1 and CDR2: SGHNT, YENEEA. This CDR3 comprises 15 residues. Partial CDR3 DNA: TGTGCCAGCAGCTTAGGGGGGACAGGGGAAGAGACG. Its protein product is CASSLGGTGEET. The full CDR3 protein is CASSLGGTGEETQYF. Variable domain in full (rest from reference TRBV11-3 and TRBJ2-3): EAGVVQSPRYKIIEKKQPVAFWCNPISGHNTLYWYLQNLGQGPELLIRYENEEAVDDSQLPKDRFSAERLKGVDSTLKIQPAELGDSAVYLCASSLGGTGEETQYFGPGTRLTVL.

On this clone: The read ends 3 residues shy of where the CDR3 ends; the end is completed using the germline J gene. The chain combines TRBV7-7 with TRBJ2-3; 7 bases align to TRBD2. After removal of 2 bases from V and 4 bases from J, the junction contained 6 bases not matched to a gene. The CDR3 has 15 amino acids. Germline lookup yields CDR1 SSHAT and CDR2 FNYEAQ (reference sequence). The sequenced part of the CDR3 DNA is TGTGCCAGCAGCTTAAGCGGCGGGAGCTCAGATACG. Protein sequence: CASSLSGGSSDT. The whole CDR3 sequence is CASSLSGGSSDTQYF.

A note on this clone: Read coverage stops 3 residues before the CDR3 terminus; the germline J gene supplies the remainder. The V gene is TRBV30, the J gene TRBJ2-5, with D possibly TRBD1 on 6 matching bases. V gave up 4 bases and J gave up 2 bases, with 17 bases separating them. Germline V gene sequence: CDR1 GTSNPN, CDR2 SVGIG (reference sequence). This CDR3 comprises 15 residues. CDR3 bases read: TGTGCCTGGAATCGAGGTGCACAGGGTCAAGAGACC. As protein: CAWNRGAQGQET. The full CDR3 is CAWNRGAQGQETQYF.

Notes on this clone: Coverage ceases 3 residues before the CDR3 finishes, and the germline J gene fills in the end. V and J are TRBV7-2 and TRBJ1-2, with D unresolved. CDR3 size: 11 residues. CDR1 and CDR2 (germline): SGHTA, FQGNSA. The CDR3: CASSPSYDYTF. CDR3 DNA (partial): TGTGCCAGCAGCCCCTCCTACGAC.

A note on this clone: The CDR3 goes on 3 residues after the read ends, and that part is filled in from the germline J gene. This chain joins TRBV20-1 and TRBJ2-1; possibly TRBD1 for D (5 bases). The CDR3 spans 14 residues. V was cut by 4 bases and J by 4 bases, with 14 bases left in between. The germline V gene has CDR1 DFQATT and CDR2 SNEGSKA (reference sequence). The chain's CDR3 is CSAKQETYYNEQFF. The CDR3 DNA, read in part, is TGCAGTGCTAAACAGGAGACCTATTACAATGAG.

Regarding this clone: The read ends 3 residues before the CDR3 terminus; that terminus is restored from the germline J gene. The chain couples TRBV28 to TRBJ1-6; the D gene is possibly TRBD1 (6 bases). The germline gives CDR1 MDHEN, CDR2 SYDVKM. The CDR3 covers 16 residues. Trimming removed 6 bases at V and 4 bases at J, with 16 bases between. Partial CDR3 DNA: TGTGCCAGCAGGATACAGGGAGGGAGTTATAATTCACCC. Its translation is CASRIQGGSYNSP. The whole CDR3 region reads CASRIQGGSYNSPLHF.